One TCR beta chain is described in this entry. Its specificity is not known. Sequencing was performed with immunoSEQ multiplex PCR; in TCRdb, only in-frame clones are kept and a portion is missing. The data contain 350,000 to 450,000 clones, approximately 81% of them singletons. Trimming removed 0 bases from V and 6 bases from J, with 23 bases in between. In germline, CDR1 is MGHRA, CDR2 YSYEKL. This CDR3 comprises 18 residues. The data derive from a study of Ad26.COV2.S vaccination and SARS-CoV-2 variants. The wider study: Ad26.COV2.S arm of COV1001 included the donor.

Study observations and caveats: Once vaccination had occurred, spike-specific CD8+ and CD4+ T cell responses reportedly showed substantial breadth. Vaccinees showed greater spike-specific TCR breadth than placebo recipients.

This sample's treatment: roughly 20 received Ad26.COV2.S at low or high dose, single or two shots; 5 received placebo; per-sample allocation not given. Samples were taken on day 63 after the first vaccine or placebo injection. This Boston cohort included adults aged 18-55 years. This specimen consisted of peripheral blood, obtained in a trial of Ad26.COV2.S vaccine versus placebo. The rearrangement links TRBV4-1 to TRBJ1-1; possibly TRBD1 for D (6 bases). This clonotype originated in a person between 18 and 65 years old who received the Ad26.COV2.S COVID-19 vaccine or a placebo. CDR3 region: CASSQDPGHILGHPEAFF. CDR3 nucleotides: TGCGCCAGCAGCCAAGACCCGGGACATATTTTGGGGCATCCTGAAGCTTTCTTT.